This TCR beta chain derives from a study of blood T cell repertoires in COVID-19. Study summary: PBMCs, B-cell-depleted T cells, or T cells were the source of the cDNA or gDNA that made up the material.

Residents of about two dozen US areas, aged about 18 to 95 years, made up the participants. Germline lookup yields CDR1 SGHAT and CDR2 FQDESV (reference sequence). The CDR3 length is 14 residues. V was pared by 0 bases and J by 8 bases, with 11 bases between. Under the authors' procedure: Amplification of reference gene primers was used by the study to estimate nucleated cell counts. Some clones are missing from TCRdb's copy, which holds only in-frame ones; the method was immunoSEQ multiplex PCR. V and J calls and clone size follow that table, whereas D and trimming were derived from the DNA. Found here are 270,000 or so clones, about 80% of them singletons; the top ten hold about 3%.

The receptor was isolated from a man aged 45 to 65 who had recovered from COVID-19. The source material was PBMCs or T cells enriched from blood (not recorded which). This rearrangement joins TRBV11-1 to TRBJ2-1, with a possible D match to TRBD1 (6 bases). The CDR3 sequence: CASSLATGQDEQFF. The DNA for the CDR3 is TGTGCCAGCAGCTTAGCCACAGGGCAGGATGAGCAGTTCTTC.